The rows below give T cell receptor beta chains drawn from one sample of a study of sequential checkpoint blockade in melanoma. Repertoires were generated with immunoSEQ multiplex PCR, while TCRdb's copy carries only in-frame clones and drops some. The repertoire holds 4,000 to 4,500 clones, with about a fifth as singletons. The sample was tumor tissue (inferred from file names), taken from a patient given nivolumab and ipilimumab in sequence. All receptors derive from a human donor with melanoma. Both conserved end residues are part of each CDR3. The order of the fields is CDR3 protein, J gene, V gene.

CDR3 protein: CASSRDRSSYEQYF
J gene: TRBJ2-7
V gene: TRBV11-3

CDR3 protein: CAITEGQANTGELFF
J gene: TRBJ2-2
V gene: TRBV6-8

CDR3 protein: CASSVTGTSYEQFF
J gene: TRBJ2-1
V gene: TRBV9

CDR3 protein: CASSTRIGTGLTEAFF
J gene: TRBJ1-1
V gene: TRBV5-1

CDR3 protein: CASSLPEGPTNEKLFF
J gene: TRBJ1-4
V gene: TRBV5-1

CDR3 protein: CASSNDYGYTF
J gene: TRBJ1-2
V gene: TRBV19

CDR3 protein: CASSQRTGDEQYF
J gene: TRBJ2-7
V gene: TRBV4-1

CDR3 protein: CASSSAAGGPGETQYF
J gene: TRBJ2-5
V gene: TRBV6-8

CDR3 protein: CASSYPDDGDYGYTF
J gene: TRBJ1-2
V gene: TRBV6-8

CDR3 protein: CASSYRQHPNYGYTF
J gene: TRBJ1-2
V gene: TRBV6-8

CDR3 protein: CASSYPNTGANYGYTF
J gene: TRBJ1-2
V gene: TRBV6-8

CDR3 protein: CASSFGGPRTDTQYF
J gene: TRBJ2-3
V gene: TRBV28

CDR3 protein: CASSDEGYGYTF
J gene: TRBJ1-2
V gene: TRBV9

CDR3 protein: CASSLKQGLNSYEQYF
J gene: TRBJ2-7
V gene: TRBV11-3

CDR3 protein: CASSLESSSTNEKLFF
J gene: TRBJ1-4
V gene: TRBV11-3

CDR3 protein: CASSESTLTDTQYF
J gene: TRBJ2-3
V gene: TRBV6-8

CDR3 protein: CASSASSTGAFGEQYF
J gene: TRBJ2-7
V gene: TRBV11-3

CDR3 protein: CASSLLGVSYNEQFF
J gene: TRBJ2-1
V gene: TRBV28

CDR3 protein: CASSYSLGTGGEQFF
J gene: TRBJ2-1
V gene: TRBV6-8

CDR3 protein: CASSVGASGASQETQYF
J gene: TRBJ2-5
V gene: TRBV9

CDR3 protein: CASSLDRPDTDTQYF
J gene: TRBJ2-3
V gene: TRBV28

CDR3 protein: CASQSPGIPLGEQYF
J gene: TRBJ2-7
V gene: TRBV28

CDR3 protein: CASSSSGQGYNEQFF
J gene: TRBJ2-1
V gene: TRBV28

CDR3 protein: CASRITSGQETQYF
J gene: TRBJ2-5
V gene: TRBV6-8

CDR3 protein: CASSLDAGTSGQYF
J gene: TRBJ2-7
V gene: TRBV11-3

CDR3 protein: CASSVDSGANVLTF
J gene: TRBJ2-6
V gene: TRBV5-1

CDR3 protein: CASSLYGIYEQYF
J gene: TRBJ2-7
V gene: TRBV7-2

CDR3 protein: CASSSGLAGIYEQYF
J gene: TRBJ2-7
V gene: TRBV6-8

CDR3 protein: CASGSVWLSREAPYEQYF
J gene: TRBJ2-7
V gene: TRBV6-8

CDR3 protein: CASSYQAHYGYTF
J gene: TRBJ1-2
V gene: TRBV6-8

CDR3 protein: CASLASGNTEAFF
J gene: TRBJ1-1
V gene: TRBV9

CDR3 protein: CAWDQAGTDTQYF
J gene: TRBJ2-3
V gene: TRBV30

CDR3 protein: CASSLFVEASSGANVLTF
J gene: TRBJ2-6
V gene: TRBV28

CDR3 protein: CAWSVYRHTEAFF
J gene: TRBJ1-1
V gene: TRBV30

CDR3 protein: CASSLVETGPGNTIYF
J gene: TRBJ1-3
V gene: TRBV5-1

CDR3 protein: CASSSLGGSNYGYTF
J gene: TRBJ1-2
V gene: TRBV11-3

CDR3 protein: CASSTRQGGYGYTF
J gene: TRBJ1-2
V gene: TRBV19

CDR3 protein: CASSPRYNEQFF
J gene: TRBJ2-1
V gene: TRBV28

CDR3 protein: CASGGLGVGGVEGTEAFF
J gene: TRBJ1-1
V gene: TRBV6-8

CDR3 protein: CASSVTSGGLGSYNEQFF
J gene: TRBJ2-1
V gene: TRBV25-1

CDR3 protein: CASRDWDQPQHF
J gene: TRBJ1-5
V gene: TRBV6-8

CDR3 protein: CASSLGRGPRDEKLFF
J gene: TRBJ1-4
V gene: TRBV11-3

CDR3 protein: CASSLVGQGNTGELFF
J gene: TRBJ2-2
V gene: TRBV19

CDR3 protein: CASRLGFRPGGQPQHF
J gene: TRBJ1-5
V gene: TRBV6-8

CDR3 protein: CASSSWGQGFAFTEAFF
J gene: TRBJ1-1
V gene: TRBV19

CDR3 protein: CASSQNDRGNGYTF
J gene: TRBJ1-2
V gene: TRBV4-1

CDR3 protein: CASSPRGGLINEQFF
J gene: TRBJ2-1
V gene: TRBV6-8

CDR3 protein: CASRHIHTEAFF
J gene: TRBJ1-1
V gene: TRBV28

CDR3 protein: CASSYSLEGARSRGYTF
J gene: TRBJ1-2
V gene: TRBV6-8

CDR3 protein: CASRGSSPRQYF
J gene: TRBJ2-3
V gene: TRBV19

CDR3 protein: CAISKTSGGTYNEQFF
J gene: TRBJ2-1
V gene: TRBV6-8

CDR3 protein: CASSRGYNEQFF
J gene: TRBJ2-1
V gene: TRBV6-8

CDR3 protein: CASSIRNTALSSYEQYF
J gene: TRBJ2-7
V gene: TRBV19

CDR3 protein: CASSVTRRDYEQYF
J gene: TRBJ2-7
V gene: TRBV9

CDR3 protein: CASIGAGVSGSYNEQFF
J gene: TRBJ2-1
V gene: TRBV5-1

CDR3 protein: CASSTTTGTSPLHF
J gene: TRBJ1-6
V gene: TRBV6-8

CDR3 protein: CASSRQWNTEAFF
J gene: TRBJ1-1
V gene: TRBV9

CDR3 protein: CASSRAGGSGSYNEQFF
J gene: TRBJ2-1
V gene: TRBV11-3